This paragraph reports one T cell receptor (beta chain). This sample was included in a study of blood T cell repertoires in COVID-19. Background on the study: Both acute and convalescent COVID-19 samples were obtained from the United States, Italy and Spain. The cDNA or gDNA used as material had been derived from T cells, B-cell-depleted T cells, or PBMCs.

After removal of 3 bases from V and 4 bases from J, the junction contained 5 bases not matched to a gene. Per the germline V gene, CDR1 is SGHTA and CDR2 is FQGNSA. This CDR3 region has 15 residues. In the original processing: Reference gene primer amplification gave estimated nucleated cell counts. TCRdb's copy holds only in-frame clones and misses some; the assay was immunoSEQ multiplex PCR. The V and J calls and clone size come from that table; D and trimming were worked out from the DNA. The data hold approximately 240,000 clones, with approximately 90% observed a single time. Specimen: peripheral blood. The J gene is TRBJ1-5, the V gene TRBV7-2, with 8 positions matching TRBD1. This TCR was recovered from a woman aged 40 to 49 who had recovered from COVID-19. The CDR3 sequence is CASSFRQGWNQPQHF. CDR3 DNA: TGTGCCAGCAGCTTTCGACAGGGGTGGAATCAGCCCCAGCATTTT.